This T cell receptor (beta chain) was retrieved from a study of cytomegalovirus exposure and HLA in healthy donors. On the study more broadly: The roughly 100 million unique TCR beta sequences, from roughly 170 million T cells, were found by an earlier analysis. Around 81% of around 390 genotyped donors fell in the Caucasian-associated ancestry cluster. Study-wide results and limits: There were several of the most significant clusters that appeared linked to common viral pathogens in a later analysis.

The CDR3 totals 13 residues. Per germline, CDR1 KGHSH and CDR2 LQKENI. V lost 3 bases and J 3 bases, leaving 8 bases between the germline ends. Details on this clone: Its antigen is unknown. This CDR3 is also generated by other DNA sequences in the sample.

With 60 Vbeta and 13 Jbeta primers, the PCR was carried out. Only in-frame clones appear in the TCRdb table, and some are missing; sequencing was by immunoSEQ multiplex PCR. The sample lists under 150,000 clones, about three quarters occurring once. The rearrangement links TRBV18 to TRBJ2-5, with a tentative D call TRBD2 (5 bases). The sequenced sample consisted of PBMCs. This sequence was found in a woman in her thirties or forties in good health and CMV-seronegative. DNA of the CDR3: TGTGCCAGCTCACCGAGCGGTAAAGAGACCCAGTACTTC. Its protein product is CASSPSGKETQYF.